Listed here are 8 T cell receptor beta chains from one sample, sequenced in a study of CD8+ T cells in alopecia areata. Reverse transcription of extracted RNA yielded cDNA, which provided the sequencing template. Profiled with immunoSEQ multiplex PCR; TCRdb holds only in-frame clones, not every one. This sample has 200,000 to 250,000 clones, with 40% to 45% found just once. Treatment indicated: oral pan-JAK inhibitor, 5-10 mg twice daily. Material: CD4+ T cells sorted from blood, obtained around week 36, from a patient treated with tofacitinib. These receptors came from a human donor with alopecia areata.

The chain has TRBV15 and TRBJ1-5; D not certain. This CDR3 comprises 15 residues. V lost 0 bases and J 4 bases, leaving 10 bases between the germline ends. Germline CDR1 reads LNHNV; CDR2 reads YYDKDF (reference sequence). The CDR3 sequence is CATSRDRQVNQPQHF. The CDR3 coding sequence is TGTGCCACCAGCAGAGATCGGCAGGTTAATCAGCCCCAGCATTTT.

This chain links TRBV28 with TRBJ2-1; no definite D call. The CDR3 contains 12 residues. Germline V gene sequence: CDR1 MDHEN, CDR2 SYDVKM. V shed 4 bases and J shed 7 bases, with 8 bases lying between them. The CDR3 nucleotides are TGTGCCAGCAGTTCTAGGAAGAATGAGCAGTTCTTC. Translating gives CASSSRKNEQFF.

This clone has more than one count but fewer than ten. The rearrangement links TRBV6-6 to TRBJ2-3, with TRBD2 matching 7 bases. V lost 4 bases to trimming and J lost 6 bases; unmatched junction nucleotides: 7. There are 14 residues in the CDR3. Germline V CDR1 and CDR2: MNHNY, SVGAGI (reference sequence). CDR3 protein: CASSWAGELDTQYF. Written as DNA, the CDR3 is TGTGCCAGCAGTTGGGCGGGGGAACTGGATACGCAGTATTTT.

V and J are TRBV5-1 and TRBJ2-3; 7 bases are a match to TRBD1. Germline assignment: CDR1 SGHRS and CDR2 YFSETQ. V lost 0 bases, J lost 8 bases, and 6 bases stayed unmatched. The CDR3 length is 14 residues. The CDR3 DNA follows: TGCGCCAGCAGCTTGGTTGTAGGGGGCGTTACGCAGTATTTT. Translating it yields CASSLVVGGVTQYF.

This clone was observed once. The V gene is TRBV9, the J gene TRBJ2-5; D unclear. From germline, CDR1 is SGDLS and CDR2 YYNGEE. The CDR3 contains 15 residues. With 2 bases removed from V and 1 base from J, the gap between germline ends came to 12 bases. The CDR3 is CASSVGPGPQETQYF. Written as DNA, the CDR3 is TGTGCCAGCAGCGTGGGCCCGGGCCCCCAAGAGACCCAGTACTTC.

This clone has just a few counts. CDR3 protein: CASSIGTEAFF. As DNA, the CDR3 is TGTGCCAGTAGTATAGGCACTGAAGCTTTCTTT. The chain combines TRBV19 with TRBJ1-1; no firm D call. V was clipped by 1 base and J by 4 bases, with 1 base between them. This CDR3 has 11 residues. Germline CDR1 and CDR2: LNHDA and SQIVND (reference sequence).

This clone was seen a handful of times. CDR3 amino acids: CASSYDAQGAYEQYF. The DNA for the CDR3 is TGTGCCAGCAGTTATGACGCACAGGGGGCTTACGAGCAGTACTTC. The chain has TRBV6-5 and TRBJ2-7, with 9 bases aligning to TRBD1. This CDR3 spans 15 amino acids. Germline V gene data show CDR1 as MNHEY and CDR2 as SVGAGI. Trimming removed 3 bases from V and 4 bases from J; junction bases left unmatched: 7.

The chain is built from TRBV23-1 and TRBJ2-5, with D possibly called TRBD1 or TRBD2 (5 bases each). TRBJ2-7 matches the DNA end more closely, so the J call is doubtful. TRBV23-1 is given ORF status, its function remaining uncertain. The CDR3 consists of 14 residues. CDR3 sequence reads: CASSRGRESHEQYF. The CDR3 DNA reads as TGCGCCAGCAGTCGGGGCAGGGAGAGCCACGAGCAGTACTTC.